The entry below gives a single T cell receptor beta chain sequence along with its context. Its cognate antigen is unknown. The sample comes from a study of T cell responses to AZD1222 COVID-19 vaccine. Second-dose intervals of approximately 4 or approximately 12 weeks were pooled. Here immunoSEQ multiplex PCR was the method, and the copy in TCRdb shows in-frame clones only, minus some. The data contain roughly 45,000 clones, roughly 84% of them seen just once; the ten biggest clones take up under 20%. This CDR3 region has 15 residues. Trimming removed 5 bases from V and 3 bases from J; junction bases left unmatched: 4. From germline, CDR1 is SGHAT and CDR2 FQNNGV. Study-wide findings and caveats: Donor demographics were predominantly white British with a female majority; clonal diversity may be underestimated. Baseline testing showed seropositivity in only a handful of AZD1222 recipients.

The chain has TRBV11-2 and TRBJ2-1; TRBD1 aligns across 10 bases. Material: peripheral blood, obtained 28 days after the second AZD1222 dose. The clonotype comes from an adult who received the AZD1222 COVID-19 vaccine. CDR3: CASSPWTGGYNEQFF. DNA of the CDR3: TGTGCCAGCAGCCCCTGGACAGGGGGCTACAATGAGCAGTTCTTC.